Described below is a single T cell receptor (beta chain) sequence and its context. Its specificity is not known. The CDR3 spans 18 residues. Unmatched junction bases numbered 7, after V lost 0 bases and J lost 4 bases. CDR1 is LGHNA, CDR2 YSLEER, per germline. These data belong to a study of lymphopenia after photon versus proton radiotherapy. Regarding the study as a whole: Under photons, naive T cells and diversity fell while effector/memory populations rose. Better survival with proton therapy was suggested as possible, not demonstrated. A bigger post-nadir fall in TCR diversity correlated inversely with survival time in deceased patients. After lymphocyte nadir, photon-treated repertoires showed oligoclonal expansion, especially CD8+ Temra.

Libraries were prepared by immunoSEQ multiplex PCR; TCRdb keeps only in-frame clonotypes and omits some of them. The table lists 25,000 to 40,000 clones, nearly 85% of them singletons. This receptor was taken from a woman in her 70s with pancreatic cancer. Here the sequenced sample was peripheral blood, taken from a patient treated with proton-based radiotherapy. This sequence joins TRBV4-3 and TRBJ1-3; 12 nucleotides agree with TRBD1. CDR3 nucleotides: TGCGCCAGCAGCCAAGACCCTCCCGGGACAGGGGGCGGAAACACCATATATTTT. Protein product: CASSQDPPGTGGGNTIYF.